The present entry profiles one T cell receptor (beta chain) with its context. The V gene's germline CDR1 is MNHEY and CDR2 SMNVEV (reference sequence). Trimming shortened V by 4 bases and J by 0 bases, and 7 bases separated the two germline ends. The CDR3 contains 14 residues. The data are from a study of blood T cell repertoires in COVID-19. Study-wide background: Italy, Spain and the United States were the sources of the convalescent and acute COVID-19 samples.

Original handling: Estimation of nucleated cell counts was performed using reference gene primer amplification. The method was immunoSEQ multiplex PCR; TCRdb's version includes in-frame clones alone and lacks a portion of them. V and J calls and clone size are those listed in that table; D and trimming were worked out from the DNA. The sample lists around 300,000 clones, more than 75% occurring once. This clonotype was obtained from a young woman who had recovered from COVID-19. The chain couples TRBV27 to TRBJ2-1, with D hard to call. Sample: peripheral blood. This chain's CDR3 is CASSYSSSYNEQFF. CDR3 nucleotide sequence: TGTGCCAGCAGTTACTCGAGCTCCTACAATGAGCAGTTCTTC.